This T cell receptor (beta chain) was obtained from a study of CD8+CD57+ T cells in acquired aplastic anemia. General study findings and limits: Controls did not differ significantly from patients in CD8+ Simpson's diversity.

Genomic DNA, serving as template, underwent TCR beta VDJ and CDR3 profiling. TCRdb analysed the reads with MiXCR anew, one entry per CDR3 protein. The sample records 75,000 to 80,000 distinct CDR3 sequences, 70% being singletons. Those patients picked for sequencing had displayed CD8+CD57+ cell expansion on flow cytometry. Comments on this clonotype: Its target is not known.

The receptor comes from a human donor with aplastic anemia. Material: sorted CD4+, CD8+, or CD8+CD57+ T cells (not recorded which) from PBMCs.

CDR3 residues: CASSITGPNQPQHF. The CDR3 DNA is TGTGCCAGTAGTATAACGGGGCCCAATCAGCCCCAGCATTTT. The chain links TRBV19 to TRBJ1-5; TRBD1 might be the D (5 bases). V gave up 2 bases and J gave up 3 bases, with 8 bases separating them. Per the germline V gene, CDR1 is LNHDA and CDR2 is SQIVND (reference sequence). This CDR3 region has 14 residues.